The 28 T cell receptor beta chains reported below all come from one sample, sequenced in a study of T cells in Graves' hyperthyroidism and ophthalmopathy. Template material for amplifying TCR beta CDR3 regions consisted of RNA transcripts. HTBI primers were used for first-round RT-PCR of the TCR CDR3. TCRdb redid the calling of the multiplex PCR reads with MiXCR, one entry per CDR3 protein. This sample has 300,000 to 450,000 distinct CDR3 sequences, with roughly 15% found just once. The sequenced sample was blood. These receptors were obtained from a woman aged 30 to 39 with Graves' ophthalmopathy.

This clonotype was seen only a few times. This chain uses TRBV2 with TRBJ2-2; no definite D call. V shed 5 bases and J shed 2 bases, with 6 bases lying between them. The length of the CDR3 is 13 residues. Looked up from germline, CDR1 is SNHLY and CDR2 is FYNNEI. The CDR3 region has the DNA TGTGCCAGCAGTACTAAAAACACCGGGGAGCTGTTTTTT. Translation: CASSTKNTGELFF.

The sample holds many counts of this clonotype. The chain has TRBV3-1 and TRBJ1-1; D is unresolved. Trimming left V 3 bases short and J 0 bases short, with 2 bases between. The CDR3 spans 12 residues. Germline CDR1 is LGHDT and CDR2 is YNNKEL (reference sequence). The CDR3: CASSHVNTEAFF. The CDR3 nucleotides read TGTGCCAGCAGCCATGTGAACACTGAAGCTTTCTTT.

This clonotype was recorded at least ten times. This sequence joins TRBV24-1 and TRBJ1-1; D remains ambiguous. The CDR3 is made up of 13 amino acids. The V end was cut by 2 bases, the J end by 1 base, with 4 bases between. From germline, CDR1 is KGHDR and CDR2 SFDVKD. In DNA form, the CDR3 reads TGTGCCACCAGTGATTGGTCGAACACTGAAGCTTTCTTT. Its protein product is CATSDWSNTEAFF.

V and J are TRBV24-1 and TRBJ1-1, with 7 nucleotides matching TRBD1. The CDR3 is 11 amino acids. Germline CDR1 reads KGHDR; CDR2 reads SFDVKD. Unmatched junction bases numbered 0, after V lost 6 bases and J lost 6 bases. CDR3 region: CATSTGAEAFF. Here the CDR3 DNA reads TGTGCCACCAGTACAGGGGCTGAAGCTTTCTTT.

There are many counts of this clonotype. The chain employs TRBV2 and TRBJ1-2, with D perhaps matching TRBD1 (6 bases). Germline values: CDR1 SNHLY, CDR2 FYNNEI. The CDR3 runs 13 residues. Trimming pared 4 bases from V and 7 bases from J, leaving 13 bases between. The CDR3: CASSGGSGVGYTF. For the CDR3, the DNA is TGTGCCAGCAGTGGAGGGTCAGGGGTTGGCTACACCTTC.

The sample holds many counts of this clonotype. The CDR3 DNA reads as TGTGCCAGCAGTTTTGTTACAGGACTCGCCACTGAAGCTTTCTTT. Its protein product is CASSFVTGLATEAFF. The chain joins TRBV28 to TRBJ1-1; a possible D gene is TRBD1 (5 bases). The ends were cut back, 3 bases at V and 4 bases at J, with 15 bases in the middle. Germline V gives CDR1 MDHEN, CDR2 SYDVKM. The CDR3 is 15 residues long. Full variable domain (missing parts from reference TRBV28 and TRBJ1-1): DVKVTQSSRYLVKRTGEKVFLECVQDMDHENMFWYRQDPGLGLRLIYFSYDVKMKEKGDIPEGYSVSREKKERFSLILESASTNQTSMYLCASSFVTGLATEAFFGQGTRLTVV.

This clonotype came up a few times. The chain combines TRBV2 with TRBJ1-6; 7 nucleotides align to TRBD1. Germline-derived CDR1 and CDR2 are SNHLY and FYNNEI. The CDR3 covers 12 residues. Trimming took 10 bases from V and 5 from J; bases not matched to a gene: 2. The CDR3 region has the DNA TGTGCCATCGACAGGGATAATTCACCCCTCCACTTT. Encoded protein: CAIDRDNSPLHF.

This clonotype was counted at least ten times. This chain links TRBV20-1 with TRBJ1-5; D gene uncertain. The CDR3 sequence is 13 residues long. Trimming pared 3 bases from V and 6 bases from J, leaving 12 bases between. Germline lookup yields CDR1 DFQATT and CDR2 SNEGSKA (reference sequence). The CDR3 region is CSASMGSSQPQHF. CDR3 bases: TGCAGTGCTAGTATGGGTTCCTCTCAGCCCCAGCATTTT.

The V and J genes are TRBV27 and TRBJ2-6, with D perhaps matching TRBD2 (5 bases). Germline CDR1 MNHEY, CDR2 SMNVEV (reference sequence). The V end lost 5 bases, the J end lost 0 bases, and 8 bases lay between the germline ends. The CDR3 has 15 residues. The CDR3 spells CASSPAGSGANVLTF. The CDR3 DNA reads as TGTGCCAGCAGTCCGGCGGGCTCTGGGGCCAACGTCCTGACTTTC.

This clonotype was seen at least ten times. V is TRBV24-1 and J is TRBJ2-7; tentative D call: TRBD2 (6 bases). Germline V gene sequence: CDR1 KGHDR, CDR2 SFDVKD. V was pared by 4 bases and J by 6 bases, with 12 bases between. The CDR3 is made up of 13 amino acids. The CDR3 region has the DNA TGTGCCACCAGTGACCCGAGGGGAGGCGAGCAGTACTTC. This translates into CATSDPRGGEQYF.

In its sample, this clonotype was seen many times. The chain is built from TRBV3-1 and TRBJ2-5; D gene unclear. Deletions cut 2 bases from V and 2 bases from J, with 9 bases between. Germline V gives CDR1 LGHDT, CDR2 YNNKEL (reference sequence). CDR3 length equals 14 residues. For the CDR3, the DNA is TGTGCCAGCAGCCAACCGCCGCGTCAAGAGACCCAGTACTTC. Residues: CASSQPPRQETQYF.

This clonotype was seen a few times. The J gene is TRBJ2-3, the V gene TRBV6-1; D uncertain. V was trimmed by 6 bases and J by 10 bases, leaving 20 bases between them. The CDR3 has 14 amino acids. Germline loops: CDR1 MNHNS, CDR2 SASEGT. The CDR3 bases are TGTGCCAGCAGGATTGATAGAAGTAGGTTAGCGCAGTATTTT. This gives the protein CASRIDRSRLAQYF.

The table lists this clonotype with many counts. The chain has TRBV2 and TRBJ2-3, with TRBD2 identical over 10 bases. Trimming at V came to 7 bases and at J to 1 base, leaving 5 bases not matched to a gene. This CDR3 has 15 residues. Germline V gene sequence: CDR1 SNHLY, CDR2 FYNNEI. The CDR3 is CASKDSGGRTDTQYF. As DNA, the CDR3 is TGTGCCAGCAAGGATAGCGGGGGGCGCACAGATACGCAGTATTTT.

This clonotype was seen ten or more times. V gene TRBV2 combines with J gene TRBJ1-5; the D is unclear. The CDR3 is 13 amino acids. Germline V CDR1 and CDR2: SNHLY, FYNNEI. The germline V and J ends were trimmed by 8 bases and 4 bases, with 12 bases remaining between them. The CDR3 nucleotides read TGTGCCAGCGGGAGCAGTCAGAATCAGCCCCAGCATTTT. It specifies CASGSSQNQPQHF.

This clonotype has only a few counts. V usage is TRBV7-9 and J usage is TRBJ1-5; D is undetermined. Trimming removed 5 bases at V and 5 bases at J, with 13 bases between. In germline, CDR1 is SEHNR, CDR2 FQNEAQ (reference sequence). The CDR3 is 14 amino acids. CDR3 in DNA: TGTGCCAGCAGCCCGGACGCCGCCTATCAGCCCCAGCATTTT. This translates into CASSPDAAYQPQHF.

This clonotype was counted at least ten times. For the CDR3, the DNA is TGCGCCAGCAGCACACCGGTGGCCGGGGAGCTGTTTTTT. Its translation: CASSTPVAGELFF. The rearrangement joins TRBV5-1 to TRBJ2-2; D remains unclear. CDR1 and CDR2 (germline): SGHRS, YFSETQ. This CDR3 is built from 13 residues. V was shortened by 4 bases and J by 6 bases, with 10 bases between the two germline ends.

This clonotype was detected many times. CDR3 bases: TGCGCCAGCAGCTTACCCGGGACAGGGGGCACTGAAGCTTTCTTT. Protein: CASSLPGTGGTEAFF. The gene calls are TRBV5-1 and TRBJ1-1; TRBD1 matches at 11 bases. V lost 2 bases to trimming and J lost 4 bases; unmatched junction nucleotides: 4. CDR1 and CDR2 (germline): SGHRS, YFSETQ. The CDR3 covers 15 residues.

The sample holds many counts of this clonotype. The CDR3 protein is CASSGLETQYF. The CDR3, as DNA: TGTGCCAGCAGTGGGTTAGAGACCCAGTACTTC. The rearrangement joins TRBV2 to TRBJ2-5; D is unresolved. Between the trimmed V and J ends, which lost 4 bases and 4 bases, there was a span of 4 bases. The CDR3 loop spans 11 amino acids. Germline V gene lookup returns CDR1 SNHLY and CDR2 FYNNEI.

With respect to this clonotype: A read error may explain this, as a much larger clone is one base away. The V and J genes are TRBV28 and TRBJ1-1, with D possibly TRBD1 on 6 matching bases. Germline V gives CDR1 MDHEN, CDR2 SYDVKM. This CDR3 contains 15 residues. V lost 7 bases, J lost 1 base, and 16 bases lay in between. CDR3 sequence reads: CASIIGGLANTEAFF. CDR3 DNA: TGTGCCAGCATCATAGGGGGACTCGCGAACACTGAAGCTTTCTTT.

In its sample, this clonotype was seen a few times. V gene TRBV29-1 combines with J gene TRBJ1-4; 7 bases line up with TRBD1. This CDR3 comprises 13 residues. From germline, CDR1 is SQVTM and CDR2 ANQGSEA. V was clipped by 6 bases and J by 7 bases; unmatched bases: 8. The CDR3 here is CSVNRGSGEKLFF. Written as DNA, the CDR3 is TGCAGCGTAAACAGGGGCTCCGGTGAAAAACTGTTTTTT.

Concerning this clonotype itself: Germline and junction disagree at one end, which may indicate a read error. The chain carries TRBV3-1 and TRBJ2-2; D may be TRBD1 or TRBD2 (7 bases each). This CDR3 contains 16 residues. Germline loops: CDR1 LGHDT, CDR2 YNNKEL (reference sequence). CDR3 DNA: TGTGCCAGGAGCCAGGGGGGGGGCCCGAACACCGGGGAGCTGTTTTTT. Translation gives CARSQGGGPNTGELFF.

This clonotype was found a few times. The rearrangement joins TRBV20-1 to TRBJ2-7; D call uncertain. CDR3 size: 12 residues. V was shortened by 3 bases and J by 1 base, with 7 bases between the two germline ends. Germline-derived CDR1 and CDR2 are DFQATT and SNEGSKA (reference sequence). The CDR3 spells CSASAQSYEQYF. CDR3 nucleotides: TGCAGTGCTAGTGCCCAGTCCTACGAGCAGTACTTC.

This clonotype was observed a few times. One end of the junction fails to match germline, which may point to a read error. The chain recombines TRBV6-1 with TRBJ1-1; no reliable D call. This CDR3 is 11 amino acids long. Germline V gene lookup returns CDR1 MNHNS and CDR2 SASEGT. Written as DNA, the CDR3 is TGTGCCGGCAGCCCGAACACTGAAGCTTTCTTT. It encodes CAGSPNTEAFF.

The chain recombines TRBV4-1 with TRBJ1-1; D not certain. In germline, CDR1 is MGHRA, CDR2 YSYEKL. Trimming left V 4 bases short and J 0 bases short, with 18 bases between. The CDR3 is 17 residues long. The CDR3, as DNA: TGCGCCAGCAGCCCGACTGGTCTGTCTCTCATGAACACTGAAGCTTTCTTT. Its protein is CASSPTGLSLMNTEAFF.

This chain joins TRBV3-1 and TRBJ2-7; 12 bases align to TRBD2. CDR1 and CDR2 (germline): LGHDT, YNNKEL (reference sequence). The CDR3 is made up of 19 amino acids. The ends lost 4 bases at V and 3 bases at J; junction bases unmatched: 16. The CDR3: CASSPSTSGGPKVSYEQYF. The CDR3 DNA is TGTGCCAGCAGCCCCTCCACTAGCGGGGGGCCCAAAGTCAGCTACGAGCAGTACTTC.

This clonotype showed up many times. The chain combines TRBV29-1 with TRBJ2-5; tentative D call: TRBD2 (6 bases). CDR1 and CDR2 from the germline V gene are SQVTM and ANQGSEA. Trimming removed 7 bases from V and 5 bases from J, with 11 bases in between. This CDR3 is built from 11 residues. As DNA, the CDR3 is TGCAGCGGCAGGGAGGTGGAGACCCAGTACTTC. This gives the protein CSGREVETQYF.

V and J are TRBV18 and TRBJ2-3, with 10 bases identical to TRBD1. The V gene's germline CDR1 is KGHSH and CDR2 LQKENI. The CDR3 contains 15 residues. V was pared by 4 bases and J by 3 bases, with 4 bases of the junction left unmatched. CDR3: CASSQPGQGTDTQYF. CDR3 in DNA: TGTGCCAGCTCACAACCGGGACAGGGGACAGATACGCAGTATTTT.

This clonotype was seen only a few times. The chain carries TRBV4-1 and TRBJ2-7; 10 positions agree with TRBD1. J gave up 5 bases and V 2 bases, and 9 bases lay outside the gene matches. Germline V CDR1 and CDR2: MGHRA, YSYEKL. This CDR3 spans 16 amino acids. The DNA of the CDR3 is TGCGCCAGCAGCCAATTCCCGGGACAGGGGACCCACGAGCAGTACTTC. Its translation is CASSQFPGQGTHEQYF.